The entry below describes one TCR beta chain. The data derive from a study of blood T cell repertoires in COVID-19. Study in general: The samples span acute and convalescent COVID-19 from the United States, Italy and Spain.

Assay: immunoSEQ multiplex PCR; the TCRdb copy retains only in-frame clones and omits some. The table has about 260,000 clones, about 88% seen once; the top ten hold about 3%. Sequenced material: PBMCs or T cells enriched from blood (not recorded which). The origin of this receptor is a woman aged 50 to 60 who had recovered from COVID-19.

The DNA for the CDR3 is TGCAGTGCTAGTAGGGCTAGCGGGAGAACCCGAGATGAGCAGTTCTTC. Amino acids: CSASRASGRTRDEQFF. The chain employs TRBV20-1 and TRBJ2-1; 10 bases fit TRBD2. V trimming: 3 bases; J trimming: 8 bases; junction bases outside the gene matches: 13. There are 16 residues in the CDR3. CDR1 DFQATT and CDR2 SNEGSKA come from the germline V gene (reference sequence).